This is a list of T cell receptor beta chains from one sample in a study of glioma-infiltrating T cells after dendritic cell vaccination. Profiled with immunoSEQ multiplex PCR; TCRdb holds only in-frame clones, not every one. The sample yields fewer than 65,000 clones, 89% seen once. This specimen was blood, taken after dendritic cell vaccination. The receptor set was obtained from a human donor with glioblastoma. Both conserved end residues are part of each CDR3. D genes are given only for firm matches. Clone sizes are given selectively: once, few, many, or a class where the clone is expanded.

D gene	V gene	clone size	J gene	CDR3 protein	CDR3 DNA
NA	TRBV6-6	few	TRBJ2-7	CASSSGGLYEQYF	TGTGCCAGCAGTAGCGGAGGACTCTACGAGCAGTACTTC
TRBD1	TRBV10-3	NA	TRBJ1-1	CAIRDRAITEAFF	TGTGCCATCAGGGACAGGGCGATTACTGAAGCTTTCTTT
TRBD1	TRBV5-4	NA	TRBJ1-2	CASSPGTALTLYGYTF	TGTGCCAGCAGCCCCGGGACAGCCCTAACCCTCTATGGCTACACCTTC
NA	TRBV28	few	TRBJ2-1	CASSSPSGLYNEQFF	TGTGCCAGCAGCTCCCCGAGCGGACTATACAATGAGCAGTTCTTC
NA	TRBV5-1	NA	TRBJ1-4	CASSSVPGADEKLFF	TGCGCCAGCAGCTCGGTACCAGGGGCGGATGAAAAACTGTTTTTT
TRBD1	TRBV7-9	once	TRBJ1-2	CASSSLKQGANYGYTF	TGTGCCAGCAGCTCATTAAAACAGGGGGCTAACTATGGCTACACCTTC
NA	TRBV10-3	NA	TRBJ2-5	CAISEGGDQETQYF	TGTGCCATCAGTGAGGGAGGAGACCAAGAGACCCAGTACTTC
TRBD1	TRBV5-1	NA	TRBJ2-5	CASTIPGQGAAETQYF	TGCGCCAGCACCATTCCCGGACAGGGTGCGGCAGAGACCCAGTACTTC
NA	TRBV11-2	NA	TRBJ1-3	CASSAGGGNTIYF	TGTGCCAGCAGCGCCGGGGGGGGAAACACCATATATTTT
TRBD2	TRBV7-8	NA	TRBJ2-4	CASSAAGALAKNIQYF	TGTGCCAGCAGCGCAGCGGGAGCATTAGCCAAAAACATTCAGTACTTC
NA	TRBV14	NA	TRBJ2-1	CASSQDMVSEQFF	TGTGCCAGCAGCCAAGATATGGTAAGCGAGCAGTTCTTC
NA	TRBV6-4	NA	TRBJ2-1	CASSDSAGSYNEQFF	TGTGCCAGCAGTGACTCGGCGGGGAGTTACAATGAGCAGTTCTTC
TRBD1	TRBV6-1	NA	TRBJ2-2	CASSVTGADTGELFF	TGTGCCAGCAGTGTAACAGGGGCGGACACCGGGGAGCTGTTTTTT
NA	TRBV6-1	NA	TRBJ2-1	CASSGRAPLVDEQFF	TGTGCCAGCAGTGGGCGAGCGCCCCTGGTCGATGAGCAGTTCTTC
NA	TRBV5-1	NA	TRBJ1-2	CASSLSGASDYGYTF	TGCGCCAGCAGCTTGTCTGGGGCTTCGGACTATGGCTACACCTTC
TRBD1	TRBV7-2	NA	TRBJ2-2	CASSATRPGGPGELFF	TGTGCCAGCAGCGCCACCAGGCCAGGGGGCCCCGGGGAGCTGTTTTTT
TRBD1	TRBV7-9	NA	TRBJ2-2	CASSPRDRVITGELFF	TGTGCCAGCAGCCCCCGGGACAGGGTGATCACCGGGGAGCTGTTTTTT
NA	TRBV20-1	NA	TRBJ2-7	CSAQDNYEQYF	TGCAGTGCCCAGGACAACTACGAGCAGTACTTC